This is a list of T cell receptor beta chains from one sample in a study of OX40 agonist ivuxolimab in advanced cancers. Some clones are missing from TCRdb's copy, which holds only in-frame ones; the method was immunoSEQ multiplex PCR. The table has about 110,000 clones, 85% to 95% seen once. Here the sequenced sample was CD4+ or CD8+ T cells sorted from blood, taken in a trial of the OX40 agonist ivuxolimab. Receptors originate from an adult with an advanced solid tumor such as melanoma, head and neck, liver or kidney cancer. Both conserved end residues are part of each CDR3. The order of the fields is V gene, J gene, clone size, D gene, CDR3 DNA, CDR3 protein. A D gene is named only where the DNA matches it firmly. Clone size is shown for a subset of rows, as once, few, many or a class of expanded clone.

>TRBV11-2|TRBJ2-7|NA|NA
TGTGCCAGCAGCCAGGACTCAACCTACGAGCAGTACTTC
CASSQDSTYEQYF
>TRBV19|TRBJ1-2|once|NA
TGTGCCAGTAGTATTCGGGGGGGGAACTATGGCTACACCTTC
CASSIRGGNYGYTF
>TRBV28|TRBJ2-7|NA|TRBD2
TGTGCCAGCAGTTCCCCTAGCGGTTCCTACGAGCAGTACTTC
CASSSPSGSYEQYF
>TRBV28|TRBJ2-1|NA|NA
TGTGCCAGCAGTTCCCCCCCGAAGCAGTTCTTC
CASSSPPKQFF
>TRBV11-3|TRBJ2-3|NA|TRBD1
TGTGCCAGCAGCTTCAGGACAGGGACCCGCACAGATACGCAGTATTTT
CASSFRTGTRTDTQYF
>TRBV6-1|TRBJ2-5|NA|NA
TGTGCCTGCCTCCCCGGGGGTTCGGAGACCCAGTACTTC
CACLPGGSETQYF
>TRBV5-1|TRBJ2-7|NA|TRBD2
TGCGCCAGCAGCCCAACCGGGACTAGTGTCTACGAGCAGTACTTC
CASSPTGTSVYEQYF
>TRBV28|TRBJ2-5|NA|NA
TGTTCCAGCGAGGCCAGCAGTTGGGAGACCCAGTACTTC
CSSEASSWETQYF
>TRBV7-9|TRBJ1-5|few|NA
TGTGCCAGCAGTACATCCGAGGGGGGCCCGGAAAATCAGCCCCAGCATTTT
CASSTSEGGPENQPQHF
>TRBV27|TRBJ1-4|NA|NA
TGTGCCAGCAGTATACGGCAACGTGAAAAACTGTTTTTT
CASSIRQREKLFF
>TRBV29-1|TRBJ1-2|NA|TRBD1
TGCAGCGTTGAAAGGGGGCAAGTCACTGGCTACACCTTC
CSVERGQVTGYTF
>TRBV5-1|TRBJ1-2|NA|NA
TGCGCCAGCAGCTTGGGGCTGGAAGCTAACTATGGCTACACCTTC
CASSLGLEANYGYTF
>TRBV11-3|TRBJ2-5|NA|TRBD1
TGTGCCAGCAGCTTCCACCTCGGACAGGGGGTTCCGGAGACCCAGTACTTC
CASSFHLGQGVPETQYF
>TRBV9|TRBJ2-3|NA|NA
TGTGCCAGCAGCGTTACCGGGGTTAGCACAGATACGCAGTATTTT
CASSVTGVSTDTQYF
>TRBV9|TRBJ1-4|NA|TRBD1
TGTGCCAGCAGCCTCCGACAGGGTCCCAATGAAAAACTGTTTTTT
CASSLRQGPNEKLFF
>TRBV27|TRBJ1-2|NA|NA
TGTGCCAGCAGTTTTCGGGGATATGGCTACACCTTC
CASSFRGYGYTF
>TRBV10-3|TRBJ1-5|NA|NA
TGTGCCATCAGTCCGACCCCTGGGGCAACTCAGCCCCAGCATTTT
CAISPTPGATQPQHF
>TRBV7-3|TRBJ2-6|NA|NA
TGTGCCAGCAGCCCCAGTAGCTCTGGGGCCAACGTCCTGACTTTC
CASSPSSSGANVLTF
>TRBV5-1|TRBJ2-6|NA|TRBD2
TGCGCCAGCAGCGCACTAGCGGGGGATTCTGGGGCCAACGTCCTGACTTTC
CASSALAGDSGANVLTF
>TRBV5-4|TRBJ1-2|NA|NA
TGTGCCAGCAGCCTCGCGGTGGGAACTAACTATGGCTACACCTTC
CASSLAVGTNYGYTF
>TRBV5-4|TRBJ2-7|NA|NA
TGTGCCAGCAGCTTCGATACATACTACGAGCAGTACTTC
CASSFDTYYEQYF
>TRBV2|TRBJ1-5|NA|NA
TGTGCCAGCACCAGGGGAGGGTTCGGGCAGCCCCAGCATTTT
CASTRGGFGQPQHF
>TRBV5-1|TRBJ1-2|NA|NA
TGCGCCAGCAGCTCCGACGGGGGAAACTATGGCTACACCTTC
CASSSDGGNYGYTF
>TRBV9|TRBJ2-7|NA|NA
TGTGCCAGCAGCGTAGGAGGGGGGGGAGTCGCCTACGAGCAGTACTTC
CASSVGGGGVAYEQYF
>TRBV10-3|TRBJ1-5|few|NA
TGTGCCATCAGTGTCGACCGAAAGGATCAGCCCCAGCATTTT
CAISVDRKDQPQHF
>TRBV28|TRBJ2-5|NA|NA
TGTGCCAGCAGGCAGGGACGGATGGGAGAGACCCAGTACTTC
CASRQGRMGETQYF
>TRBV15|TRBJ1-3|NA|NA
TGTGCCACCAGCAGAGATCGAAGTCCCGGAAACACCATATATTTT
CATSRDRSPGNTIYF
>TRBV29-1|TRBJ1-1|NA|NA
TGCAGCGTGCCCAAGAAACAGGGGAACACTGAAGCTTTCTTT
CSVPKKQGNTEAFF
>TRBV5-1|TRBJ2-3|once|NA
TGCGCCAGCGGGGAAAAGGAGGTCGATACGCAGTATTTT
CASGEKEVDTQYF
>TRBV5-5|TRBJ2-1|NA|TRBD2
TGTGCCAGCAGCTTCGGGCTAGCGGGGCCCAATGAGCAGTTCTTC
CASSFGLAGPNEQFF
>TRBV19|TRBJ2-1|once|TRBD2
TGTGCCAGTAGTATATACCTGACTAGCACCTACTCCTACAATGAGCAGTTCTTC
CASSIYLTSTYSYNEQFF
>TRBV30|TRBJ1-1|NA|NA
TGTGCCTGGAGTGGGCAGGGGAACACTGAAGCTTTCTTT
CAWSGQGNTEAFF
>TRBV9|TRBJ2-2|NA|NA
TGTGCCAGCAGCGTAGACCCTGTCCGGACCGGGGAGCTGTTTTTT
CASSVDPVRTGELFF
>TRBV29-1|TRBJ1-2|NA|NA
TGCAGCGTTGAACGGAGGCAAGAGGTCTATGGCTACACCTTC
CSVERRQEVYGYTF
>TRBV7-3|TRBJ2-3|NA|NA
TGTGCCAGCAGCTTAACCAGGGCGACAGATACGCAGTATTTT
CASSLTRATDTQYF
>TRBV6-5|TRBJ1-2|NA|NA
TGTGCCAGCAGTTACTCGAGTCCAACCCTTAACTATGGCTACACCTTC
CASSYSSPTLNYGYTF
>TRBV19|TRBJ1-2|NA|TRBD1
TGTGCCAGTAGTCCTTCGGGACAGGGCGGTGACTATGGCTACACCTTC
CASSPSGQGGDYGYTF
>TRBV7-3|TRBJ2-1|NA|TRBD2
TGTGCCAGCAGCAGGTCTAGCGGGAGTGACAATGAGCAGTTCTTC
CASSRSSGSDNEQFF
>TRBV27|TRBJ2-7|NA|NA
TGTGCCAGCAGTTTATACGGGCCCCTCTACGAGCAGTACTTC
CASSLYGPLYEQYF
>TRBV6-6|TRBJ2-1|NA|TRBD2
TGTGCCAGCAGTAACTTGGGACTACAATACAATGAGCAGTTCTTC
CASSNLGLQYNEQFF
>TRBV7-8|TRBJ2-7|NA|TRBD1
TGTGCCAGCAGCTTAGCGTCCTCCCAGGGGGCTTACGAGCAGTACTTC
CASSLASSQGAYEQYF
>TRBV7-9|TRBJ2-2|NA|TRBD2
TGTGCCAGCAGCTTAGTCGGTGCGGGAGTAACTACCGGGGAGCTGTTTTTT
CASSLVGAGVTTGELFF
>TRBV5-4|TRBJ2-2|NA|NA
TGTGCCAGCAGCAACACCGGGGAGCTGTTTTTT
CASSNTGELFF
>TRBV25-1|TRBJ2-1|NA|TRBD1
TGTGCCAGCAAGCGAACGGCGGACAGGACTCACAATGAGCAGTTCTTC
CASKRTADRTHNEQFF
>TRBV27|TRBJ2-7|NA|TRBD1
TGTGCCGCAGGAATCAGGACAGGGGACTACGAGCAGTACTTC
CAAGIRTGDYEQYF
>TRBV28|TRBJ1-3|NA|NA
TGTGCCAGCAGTTTATCGACAGTCTCTGGAAACACCATATATTTT
CASSLSTVSGNTIYF
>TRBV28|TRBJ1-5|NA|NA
TGTGCCAGCAGTTCAGGAGGATTGAATCAGCCCCAGCATTTT
CASSSGGLNQPQHF
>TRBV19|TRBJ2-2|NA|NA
TGTGCCAGTAGTATGGTTGTTAGCCCCGGGGAGCTGTTTTTT
CASSMVVSPGELFF
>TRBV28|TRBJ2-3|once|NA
TGTGCCAGCGGGGGGCCCCGCGCAGATACGCAGTATTTT
CASGGPRADTQYF
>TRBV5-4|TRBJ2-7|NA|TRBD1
TGTGCCAGCAGCCGCGGACAGGGTAACGAGCAGTACTTC
CASSRGQGNEQYF
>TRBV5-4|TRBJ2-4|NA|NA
TGTGCCAGCAGCCTCCCAACACAGATGGGAGCCAAAAACATTCAGTACTTC
CASSLPTQMGAKNIQYF
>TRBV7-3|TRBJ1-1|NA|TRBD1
TGTGCCAGCAGCCCACCCGGCGACAGGGGTAGGACTGAAGCTTTCTTT
CASSPPGDRGRTEAFF
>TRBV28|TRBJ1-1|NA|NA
TGTGCCAGCATATCCGCGAACACTGAAGCTTTCTTT
CASISANTEAFF
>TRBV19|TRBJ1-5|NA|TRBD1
TGTGCCAGTAGTAGGGGTGACAGGGATCAGCCCCAGCATTTT
CASSRGDRDQPQHF
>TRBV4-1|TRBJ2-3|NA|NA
TGCGCCAGCAGCTCCGAGGGGGTACCAGATACGCAGTATTTT
CASSSEGVPDTQYF